This entry is about one T cell receptor (beta chain). This clone was recorded a few times. No antigen is known for it. No base quality values were provided; no much bigger clone lies one nucleotide off. The library was generated by the immunoSEQ multiplex PCR assay. TCRdb's version of the immuneACCESS table is confined to in-frame rearrangements and falls short of the full clone set. An unresolved V gene accounts for under half of the shortfall where checked; the remainder is of unknown origin. The sample table contains approximately 52,000 clones; only one count was recorded for around 79% of them. The top ten constitute 7.5% to 9.5% of the sample. This entry is derived from a study of radiotherapy plus CTLA-4 blockade in lung cancer (dated by TCRdb to the late 2010s). Looking at the study overall: Among enrolled patients, 18% had an objective response and 25% to 40% reached disease control. General conclusions and limits of the study: The strongest predictors of response were reported to be early dynamic shifts in blood T cell clones along with a rise in serum interferon-beta following radiation. TCR clones derived from tumors expanded in peripheral blood after treatment with radiotherapy and ipilimumab.

Counted from cysteine to phenylalanine, this CDR3 has 16 amino acids. Only the CDR3 portion is preserved as DNA: 48 bases, with reading frame beginning at the first base. Based on the germline V gene, the CDR1 and CDR2 sequences are SGHRS and YFSETQ. Cut back by 2 bases and 1 base, the V and J ends lie 15 bases apart. The study tested focal radiation therapy combined with CTLA-4 blockade (ipilimumab) in patients with chemo-refractory metastatic non-small-cell lung cancer. This receptor chain uses TRBV5-1 and TRBJ2-5; TRBD2 is perhaps the D gene, given 5 matching bases. The source material was peripheral blood, sampled from a patient treated with radiotherapy plus ipilimumab. This TCR derives from a human donor with non-small cell lung cancer who had a complete response to radiotherapy plus ipilimumab. The DNA sequence is given as TGCGCCAGCAGCTTCGGTAGCGCGACCTCCCAAGAGACCCAGTACTTC. It translates as CASSFGSATSQETQYF. Reference TRBV5-1 and TRBJ2-5 genes cover what lies past the CDR3, so the full variable domain is KAGVTQTPRYLIKTRGQQVTLSCSPISGHRSVSWYQQTPGQGLQFLFEYFSETQRNKGNFPGRFSGRQFSNSRSEMNVSTLELGDSALYLCASSFGSATSQETQYFGPGTRLLVL.